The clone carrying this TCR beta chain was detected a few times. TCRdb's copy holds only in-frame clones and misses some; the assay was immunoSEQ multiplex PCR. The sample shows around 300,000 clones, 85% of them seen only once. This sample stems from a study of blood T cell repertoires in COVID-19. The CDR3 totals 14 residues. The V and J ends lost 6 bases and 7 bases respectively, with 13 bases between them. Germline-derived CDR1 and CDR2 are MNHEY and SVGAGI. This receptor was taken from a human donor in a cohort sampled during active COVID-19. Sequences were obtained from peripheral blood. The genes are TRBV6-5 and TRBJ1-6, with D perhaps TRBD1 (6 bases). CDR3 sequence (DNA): TGTGCCAGCAGGGGGTTACAGGGAAATTCACCCCTCCACTTT. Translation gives CASRGLQGNSPLHF.